This T cell receptor beta chain appears in the sequencing data of a study of blood T cells in healthy people across ages. Together with a sample-barcoded 5' primer, a J-beta primer mix was included in a second PCR lasting roughly 6 to 12 cycles. TCRdb reanalysed the 5' RACE reads using MiXCR and keeps one entry per CDR3 protein. The table lists approximately 730,000 distinct CDR3 sequences, 40% to 65% of them singletons. This CDR3 has 16 amino acids. Germline V gene sequence: CDR1 WSHSY, CDR2 SAAADI. The V end lost 0 bases, the J end lost 0 bases, and 9 bases lay between the germline ends. This TCR derives from an elderly man in good health. The chain recombines TRBV10-2 with TRBJ1-5; D not certain. The specimen was blood. CDR3 DNA: TGCGCCAGCAGTGAGTCTGTGGTATATAGCAATCAGCCCCAGCATTTT. Translated, it gives CASSESVVYSNQPQHF.